This is a list of T cell receptor beta chains from one sample in a study of vaccination and CD4 T cells after COVID-19. These receptors' antigens are unknown. Each CDR3 protein is one row after TCRdb ran MiXCR on the PCR reads. The sample has approximately 20,000 distinct CDR3 sequences; more than 70% are singletons. This material consisted of CD4+ T cells from blood, cultured in vitro, taken after SARS-CoV-2 vaccination. The receptors were gathered from a human donor who received a COVID-19 vaccine. Each CDR3 is given with its conserved first and last residue. The order of the fields is clone size, D gene, J gene, V gene, CDR3 DNA, CDR3 protein. D genes are given only for firm matches. Some rows mark clone size as missing; the rest say once, few, many or name a class of expanded clone.

abundance: NA
d_gene: NA
j_gene: TRBJ1-6
v_gene: TRBV14
CDR3nt: TGTGCCAGCAGCCAAGCGGCCGGGACTGGAGGTTCACCCCTCCACTTT
CDR3aa: CASSQAAGTGGSPLHF

abundance: few
d_gene: NA
j_gene: TRBJ2-4
v_gene: TRBV20-1
CDR3nt: TGCAGTGCGGTCGAGGGAGTCAAAAACATTCAGTACTTC
CDR3aa: CSAVEGVKNIQYF

abundance: NA
d_gene: NA
j_gene: TRBJ1-2
v_gene: TRBV21-1
CDR3nt: TGTGCCAGCAGCATCGGACAGGGGAGCTACACCTTC
CDR3aa: CASSIGQGSYTF

abundance: NA
d_gene: NA
j_gene: TRBJ2-3
v_gene: TRBV21-1
CDR3nt: TGTGCCAGCAGCAAATCTACAGCCACAGATACGCAGTATTTT
CDR3aa: CASSKSTATDTQYF

abundance: medium-sized
d_gene: NA
j_gene: TRBJ2-3
v_gene: TRBV7-3
CDR3nt: TGTGCCAGCAGCCCGCAAGGCAGGAGGGGGTGGAAAGATACGCAGTATTTT
CDR3aa: CASSPQGRRGWKDTQYF

abundance: NA
d_gene: TRBD1
j_gene: TRBJ1-2
v_gene: TRBV10-3
CDR3nt: TGTGCCATCAGCTCGGGACAGGGGGTCTCCGGCTACACCTTC
CDR3aa: CAISSGQGVSGYTF

abundance: NA
d_gene: NA
j_gene: TRBJ1-6
v_gene: TRBV10-3
CDR3nt: TGTGCCATCAGTCTATCTTCGGGACCTTCAAATTCACCCCTCCACTTT
CDR3aa: CAISLSSGPSNSPLHF

abundance: few
d_gene: NA
j_gene: TRBJ2-3
v_gene: TRBV6-1
CDR3nt: TGTGCCAGCAGGGGGTCAGATACGCAGTATTTT
CDR3aa: CASRGSDTQYF

abundance: NA
d_gene: TRBD2
j_gene: TRBJ2-5
v_gene: TRBV20-1
CDR3nt: TGCAGTGCTAGGCCTAGCGGGGGAAAAGAGACCCAGTACTTC
CDR3aa: CSARPSGGKETQYF

abundance: NA
d_gene: TRBD1
j_gene: TRBJ1-1
v_gene: TRBV12-3/TRBV12-4
CDR3nt: TGTGCCAGCAGTGAGGACAGGGTAGGAACTGAAGCTTTCTTT
CDR3aa: CASSEDRVGTEAFF

abundance: NA
d_gene: NA
j_gene: TRBJ2-1
v_gene: TRBV7-3
CDR3nt: TGTGCCAGCAGCTTCCCCGGAGACAATGAGCAGTTCTTC
CDR3aa: CASSFPGDNEQFF

abundance: NA
d_gene: NA
j_gene: TRBJ1-2
v_gene: TRBV7-2
CDR3nt: TGTGCCAGCAGCACTAGTTCGGGGGCTAACTATGGCTACACCTTC
CDR3aa: CASSTSSGANYGYTF

abundance: NA
d_gene: NA
j_gene: TRBJ1-2
v_gene: TRBV20-1
CDR3nt: TGTAACACAAAGAGTATATCAGGGGAGTATTATGGCTACACCTTC
CDR3aa: CNTKSISGEYYGYTF

abundance: NA
d_gene: NA
j_gene: TRBJ2-6
v_gene: TRBV19
CDR3nt: TGTGCCAGTAGTACCTCACTCCCAGGGGCCAACGTCCTGACTTTC
CDR3aa: CASSTSLPGANVLTF

abundance: NA
d_gene: NA
j_gene: TRBJ1-6
v_gene: TRBV27
CDR3nt: TGTGCCAGCAGTCGCCCCGATTCACCCCTCCACTTT
CDR3aa: CASSRPDSPLHF

abundance: NA
d_gene: NA
j_gene: TRBJ2-5
v_gene: TRBV11-3
CDR3nt: TGTGCCAGCAGCTTAGGAGCGGTAGAGACCCAGTACTTC
CDR3aa: CASSLGAVETQYF

abundance: NA
d_gene: TRBD1
j_gene: TRBJ1-2
v_gene: TRBV10-3
CDR3nt: TGTGCCATCAGCTCCGGACAGGGTGGTGCTAACTATGGCTACACCTTC
CDR3aa: CAISSGQGGANYGYTF

abundance: NA
d_gene: TRBD2
j_gene: TRBJ2-3
v_gene: TRBV3-1
CDR3nt: TGTGCCAGCAGACTCCGACTAGCGGGGTATGGCACAGATACGCAGTATTTT
CDR3aa: CASRLRLAGYGTDTQYF

abundance: NA
d_gene: NA
j_gene: TRBJ1-1
v_gene: TRBV20-1
CDR3nt: TGCAGTGCTAGCGGCCAAGTGATCGGAGACACTGAAGCTTTCTTT
CDR3aa: CSASGQVIGDTEAFF

abundance: NA
d_gene: NA
j_gene: TRBJ2-2
v_gene: TRBV6-1
CDR3nt: TGTGCCAGCAGGAGATCTAGCGACACCGGGGAGCTGTTTTTT
CDR3aa: CASRRSSDTGELFF

abundance: NA
d_gene: NA
j_gene: TRBJ1-5
v_gene: TRBV2
CDR3nt: TGTGCCAGCAGTGTATCCGGGGACAATCAGCCCCAGCATTTT
CDR3aa: CASSVSGDNQPQHF

abundance: NA
d_gene: TRBD2
j_gene: TRBJ2-1
v_gene: TRBV5-4
CDR3nt: TGTGCCAGCAGCTTGGGGGGGACTAGCGGGGGGTCCACCTACAATGAGCAGTTCTTC
CDR3aa: CASSLGGTSGGSTYNEQFF

abundance: NA
d_gene: TRBD2
j_gene: TRBJ2-5
v_gene: TRBV20-1
CDR3nt: TGCAGTGCTAGCGGGGGGGCCCAGACGGCCCAGTACTTC
CDR3aa: CSASGGAQTAQYF

abundance: NA
d_gene: TRBD1
j_gene: TRBJ1-2
v_gene: TRBV7-2
CDR3nt: TGTGCCAGCAGTCAGACAGGGTCCTATGGCTACACCTTC
CDR3aa: CASSQTGSYGYTF

abundance: few
d_gene: TRBD2
j_gene: TRBJ2-5
v_gene: TRBV20-1
CDR3nt: TGCAGTGCTAGAGGTCCAGCGGGGGCAGAGACCCAGTACTTC
CDR3aa: CSARGPAGAETQYF

abundance: NA
d_gene: NA
j_gene: TRBJ1-2
v_gene: TRBV6-1
CDR3nt: TGTGCCAGCATGACCCGCCCTATTCGGGGGCGGAGTTCGAGCTATGGCTACACCTTC
CDR3aa: CASMTRPIRGRSSSYGYTF

abundance: NA
d_gene: TRBD2
j_gene: TRBJ2-7
v_gene: TRBV30
CDR3nt: TGTGCCTGGAGTATCGGGGGGTACGAGCAGTACTTC
CDR3aa: CAWSIGGYEQYF

abundance: NA
d_gene: NA
j_gene: TRBJ1-6
v_gene: TRBV2
CDR3nt: TGTGCCAGCAGTCAGGACACCCGGGGGAATTCACCCCTCCACTTT
CDR3aa: CASSQDTRGNSPLHF

abundance: NA
d_gene: NA
j_gene: TRBJ2-7
v_gene: TRBV11-2
CDR3nt: TGTGCCAGCAGCTTAGCCGGACCGGGACGTGGGAGCTCCTACGAGCAGTACTTC
CDR3aa: CASSLAGPGRGSSYEQYF

abundance: NA
d_gene: NA
j_gene: TRBJ2-3
v_gene: TRBV3-1
CDR3nt: TGTGCCAGCAGCCAACAACGAGGCACAGATACGCAGTATTTT
CDR3aa: CASSQQRGTDTQYF

abundance: NA
d_gene: NA
j_gene: TRBJ2-1
v_gene: TRBV28
CDR3nt: TGTGCCAGCAGTGGTCCTTCAAATGAGCAGTTCTTC
CDR3aa: CASSGPSNEQFF

abundance: NA
d_gene: TRBD1
j_gene: TRBJ1-5
v_gene: TRBV6-1
CDR3nt: TGTGCCAGTTCCTTGTTGGGACAGGGAGGCAATCAGCCCCAGCATTTT
CDR3aa: CASSLLGQGGNQPQHF

abundance: once
d_gene: NA
j_gene: TRBJ2-7
v_gene: TRBV5-5
CDR3nt: TGTGCCAGCAGGAAAGGGACCGACACCTTCTACGAGCAGTACTTC
CDR3aa: CASRKGTDTFYEQYF

abundance: NA
d_gene: TRBD1
j_gene: TRBJ1-4
v_gene: TRBV20-1
CDR3nt: TGCAGTGCTAGCGGACAGGGTAGGGATAGTGAAAAACTGTTTTTT
CDR3aa: CSASGQGRDSEKLFF